This T cell receptor (beta chain) was retrieved from a study of T cells in Graves' hyperthyroidism and ophthalmopathy. This clonotype turned up a few times. Antigen: not known. The PBMCs were sourced from fresh peripheral blood (around 10 ml). Study results and caveats: Most clonotypes that expanded in the thyroid above 0.001 also showed up in blood. For ophthalmopathy, model prediction preceded onset by a median 6.5 months.

RNA transcripts yielded amplified TCR beta CDR3 regions. The HTBI primer set was used in a first-round RT-PCR of the TCR CDR3. MiXCR was run by TCRdb on the multiplex PCR reads, yielding one entry per CDR3 protein. This sample has approximately 640,000 distinct CDR3 sequences, with 15% to 20% found just once. CDR3 length: 15 residues. Per the germline V gene, CDR1 is LGHNT and CDR2 is FRNRAP. Trimming stripped 1 base from V and 3 bases from J, with 12 bases between. The source is a woman aged 30 to 39 with Graves' hyperthyroidism. The chain carries TRBV12-5 and TRBJ1-1; tentatively, D is TRBD1 (6 bases). The specimen was blood. CDR3 region: CASGLGGQTYTEAFF. The CDR3 DNA follows: TGTGCTAGTGGTTTGGGCGGACAGACCTACACTGAAGCTTTCTTT.